The rows below give T cell receptor beta chains drawn from one sample of a study of blood T cell repertoires in COVID-19. The table came from immunoSEQ multiplex PCR; TCRdb's copy has only in-frame clones and leaves some out. This table holds approximately 260,000 clones, 85% found once. Material: PBMCs or T cells enriched from blood (not recorded which). The receptors were gathered from a woman aged 45-60 years who had been exposed to COVID-19. Each CDR3 is given with its conserved first and last residue. The order of the fields is clone size, D gene, CDR3 length, V gene, J gene, CDR3 protein, CDR3 DNA. A D gene is named only where the DNA matches it firmly. A row's size may be missing; if present it is once, few, many or a size class.

NA	NA	16	TRBV5-1	TRBJ1-6	CASSLGANSYNSPLHF	TGCGCCAGCAGCTTGGGGGCCAACTCCTATAATTCACCCCTCCACTTT
NA	NA	12	TRBV5-8	TRBJ2-3	CASGQLTDTQYF	TGTGCCAGCGGGCAGCTCACAGATACGCAGTATTTT
once	NA	13	TRBV19	TRBJ1-2	CASRIAGIDGYTF	TGTGCCAGTAGAATTGCCGGGATTGATGGCTACACCTTC
NA	TRBD1	15	TRBV18	TRBJ2-1	CASSPGQGAENEQFF	TGTGCCAGCTCACCAGGACAGGGAGCGGAGAATGAGCAGTTCTTC
NA	NA	13	TRBV14	TRBJ2-1	CASSQEAGHEQFF	TGTGCCAGCAGCCAAGAGGCAGGTCATGAGCAGTTCTTC
few	TRBD1	14	TRBV5-1	TRBJ2-1	CASSLRTGLNEQFF	TGCGCCAGCAGCTTGAGGACAGGACTCAATGAGCAGTTCTTC
NA	TRBD1	13	TRBV6-4	TRBJ1-2	CASSDFRGHGYTF	TGTGCCAGCAGTGACTTCAGGGGGCATGGCTACACCTTC
NA	TRBD1	14	TRBV29-1	TRBJ1-3	CSVERQGTGNTIYF	TGCAGCGTGGAGAGACAGGGGACTGGAAACACCATATATTTT
NA	NA	12	TRBV10-2	TRBJ2-5	CASAHTRETQYF	TGCGCCAGTGCCCACACTAGAGAGACCCAGTACTTC
NA	NA	14	TRBV18	TRBJ1-1	CASSPTGWNTEAFF	TGTGCCAGCTCACCCACAGGGTGGAACACTGAAGCTTTCTTT
few	TRBD2	13	TRBV18	TRBJ2-5	CASSAGVGETQYF	TGTGCCAGCTCCGCGGGAGTGGGGGAGACCCAGTACTTC
NA	NA	13	TRBV29-1	TRBJ1-2	CSVPLTGDYGYTF	TGCAGCGTGCCCTTGACGGGAGACTATGGCTACACCTTC
NA	TRBD1	13	TRBV10-1	TRBJ2-7	CASSRTGVSEQYF	TGCGCCAGCAGTAGGACAGGGGTTTCCGAGCAGTACTTC
once	NA	16	TRBV6-5	TRBJ1-2	CASSYSRTGKGYGYTF	TGTGCCAGCAGTTACTCACGAACAGGGAAAGGCTATGGCTACACCTTC
NA	NA	14	TRBV5-1	TRBJ2-5	CASSLDTVSETQYF	TGCGCCAGCAGCTTAGACACAGTCAGTGAGACCCAGTACTTC
NA	NA	10	TRBV29-1	TRBJ1-1	CSVGRGEAFF	TGCAGCGTCGGCCGGGGAGAAGCTTTCTTT
NA	TRBD2	16	TRBV11-2	TRBJ2-3	CASSLGAGGPTDTQYF	TGTGCCAGCAGCTTAGGAGCGGGGGGGCCAACAGATACGCAGTATTTT
NA	NA	14	TRBV12-5	TRBJ1-1	CASGRLEVGTEAFF	TGTGCTAGTGGTCGCCTCGAGGTTGGGACTGAAGCTTTCTTT
NA	TRBD2	14	TRBV7-2	TRBJ2-4	CASSLSGGQNIQYF	TGTGCCAGCAGCTTGAGCGGGGGGCAAAACATTCAGTACTTC
NA	NA	17	TRBV14	TRBJ1-3	CASSPFLQGYSGNTIYF	TGTGCCAGCAGCCCTTTTCTACAGGGATACTCTGGAAACACCATATATTTT
NA	NA	11	TRBV10-1	TRBJ2-1	CASGTFNEQFF	TGCGCCAGTGGGACTTTCAATGAGCAGTTCTTC
NA	NA	17	TRBV21-1	TRBJ1-1	CASSARQGPAMNTEAFF	TGTGCCAGCAGCGCTCGACAGGGTCCTGCCATGAACACTGAAGCTTTCTTT
NA	TRBD2	13	TRBV6-5	TRBJ2-1	CASKKREYNEQFF	TGTGCCAGCAAAAAGCGGGAATACAATGAGCAGTTCTTC
NA	TRBD1	13	TRBV5-4	TRBJ2-7	CASSITGGYEQYF	TGTGCCAGCAGTATCACAGGGGGCTACGAGCAGTACTTC
few	NA	15	TRBV19	TRBJ1-5	CASSMGGVHNQPQHF	TGTGCCAGTAGTATGGGGGGGGTCCACAATCAGCCCCAGCATTTT
NA	TRBD1	14	TRBV2	TRBJ1-5	CASGTELSNQPQHF	TGTGCCAGTGGGACAGAGTTGAGCAATCAGCCCCAGCATTTT
once	TRBD1	13	TRBV5-6	TRBJ1-2	CASSLDRGNGYTF	TGTGCCAGCAGCTTGGACAGGGGCAACGGCTACACCTTC
NA	TRBD1	16	TRBV14	TRBJ2-2	CASSRGRTGHTGELFF	TGTGCCAGCAGCCGCGGAAGGACAGGGCACACCGGGGAGCTGTTTTTT
NA	NA	13	TRBV29-1	TRBJ1-6	CSVGTDYNSPLHF	TGCAGCGTTGGAACAGACTATAATTCACCCCTCCACTTT
NA	TRBD2	14	TRBV7-2	TRBJ2-3	CASSPGLAPNTQYF	TGTGCCAGCAGCCCTGGACTAGCTCCTAATACGCAGTATTTT
NA	NA	16	TRBV10-1	TRBJ2-1	CASSETGGGSYNEQFF	TGCGCCAGCAGTGAGACCGGGGGAGGCTCCTACAATGAGCAGTTCTTC
once	NA	13	TRBV7-2	TRBJ2-2	CASSLVYTGELFF	TGTGCCAGCAGCTTAGTGTATACCGGGGAGCTGTTTTTT
NA	NA	13	TRBV13	TRBJ2-7	CASSLGLSYEQYF	TGTGCCAGCAGCCTCGGTTTGTCCTACGAGCAGTACTTC
NA	NA	16	TRBV27	TRBJ1-5	CASSDTGRSRNQPQHF	TGTGCCAGCAGTGATACAGGGCGTTCAAGGAATCAGCCCCAGCATTTT
NA	NA	15	TRBV30	TRBJ1-5	CAWSVPRYSNQPQHF	TGTGCCTGGAGTGTACCTAGGTATAGCAATCAGCCCCAGCATTTT